This T cell receptor beta chain is drawn from a study of shared clonotypes between healthy human individuals (dated by TCRdb to the early 2020s). Concerning the study at large: A couple of women and a few men aged 18 to 49 years were included in the cohort. To increase sequencing depth and limit assay-specific biases, different laboratories used diverse techniques to prepare libraries and sequence TCR repertoires. Blood TCR repertoires of five healthy adults were deeply sequenced to estimate repertoire size and the extent of clonotype sharing between individuals. Between about 0.85 and 9.5 billion PBMCs per donor were obtained by leukapheresis. Per donor, three plates each were used for CD4 naive and CD4 memory, two for CD8 naive, and one for CD8 memory. Findings and caveats that apply to the study as a whole: Rarefaction of sorted-subset datasets indicated incomplete sequencing despite the large sequencing depth. Naive subsets generally had larger estimated clonotype richness than memory subsets did. Sampling was limited to blood, and TCR repertoires in tissue likely differ from TCR repertoires in blood. Clonotypes shared by all four sorted-subset donors showed higher generation probabilities than non-shared clonotypes. Because the study included a small number of donors, the genetic and exposure-history diversity represented was limited. Across four donors, about 4.5% of naive CD4, 3% to 4% of naive CD8, 2.3% of memory CD4, and 0.4% of memory CD8 clonotypes were shared. Based on pairwise subsampling, the degree of clonotype sharing among donors was expected to be affected by sequencing depth.

V ends up 5 bases short and J 9 bases short, with an unmatched junction base count of 10. CDR1 SEHNR and CDR2 FQNEAQ were looked up in the germline V gene (reference sequence). CDR3 length: 15 amino acids, cysteine to phenylalanine. The CDR3 DNA has 45 bases and is translated from base 1. TCR CDR3 regions were amplified from genomic DNA by multiplex PCR using the deep immunoSEQ assay. Genomic DNA extracted from each cell subset was distributed evenly over all wells of several immunoSEQ 96-well plates, and each plate served as one replicate. For sorted subsets, roughly 200 ng of genomic DNA, equivalent to some 33,000 T cell genomes, went into each replicate PCR. Purified libraries were measured with a Qubit 3.0 fluorometer, size-checked on a Bioanalyzer 2100, and measured again with the KAPA Library Quantification kit. A separate single-read 150-cycle Illumina NextSeq 550 flow cell was used to sequence each immunoSEQ 96-well plate. The authors' analysis ran thus. Because the immunoSEQ output included only junctional sequences and no quality scores, the filtering could not be the same as the filtering used for full-length reads. Sequences were annotated with PyIR, a Python wrapper for IgBLAST v1.9, using IMGT germline references to assign V/J genes and CDR3. Reads were filtered out if the reads had weak V/J assignments (E-value above 1e-6), no CDR3, stop codons, out-of-frame junctions, or ambiguous translated residues. V3J clonotypes were defined as sequences sharing the same inferred V gene, J gene, and CDR3 amino acid sequence. Percentage overlap between repertoires was calculated by dividing the number of shared unique clonotypes by the size of the smaller repertoire. Three approaches were used to assess repertoire richness: RTK rarefaction, the Chao1 estimator, and Recon v2.1 estimates of unobserved clonotypes. Generation probabilities were computed with OLGA for all TCRbeta clonotypes obtained by the gDNA method from several donors. TCRdb carries this immuneACCESS record with in-frame sequences only. Its versions omit some clonotypes, under half of them owing to an unresolved V gene in the studies checked, with the rest unexplained. V, J and clone size are taken as reported in that table, and D and trimming were inferred from the DNA itself. This sample holds 2 million to 3 million clones; roughly 93% were observed only once. Roughly 0.39% of the sample rests with the top ten.

Regarding this clone: Its binding antigen is unknown. Base qualities were left out, and no much larger clone turns up one base away.

Healthy HIV-negative adults with no recently reported acute infections or vaccinations were included as donors. Every donor was a Caucasian adult residing in Nashville, Tennessee, USA. Magnetic negative selection was used to enrich CD4+ T cells, after which naive cells were positively selected on CD45RA and the negative fraction became the memory subset. After blood collection by leukapheresis, PBMCs were isolated using Ficoll-Histopaque density gradient centrifugation and then cryopreserved in the vapor phase of liquid nitrogen. Purity and quantity of every magnetically sorted T cell population were checked by analytical flow cytometry. From each sorted fraction, genomic DNA was isolated and quantified by UV absorbance on a Nanodrop 2000c.

This TCR was sampled from a man aged 18-30 years in good health. Some clones in this sample may be carry-over from other donors' samples. Material: naive CD4+ T cells from PBMCs. According to the study, the label for this sample's cell subset or site signals: CD45RA+ positively selected. In this chain, TRBV7-9 is recombined with TRBJ2-5, and 12 junctional nucleotides match TRBD2. At the DNA level, the sequence is TGTGCCAGCAGCCAGCTAGCGGGAGGGCCCTCGGCCCAGTACTTC. Protein translation: CASSQLAGGPSAQYF. Full variable domain (CDR3 extended with the reference TRBV7-9 and TRBJ2-5 proteins): DTGVSQNPRHKITKRGQNVTFRCDPISEHNRLYWYRQTLGQGPEFLTYFQNEAQLEKSRLLSDRFSAERPKGSFSTLEIQRTEQGDSAMYLCASSQLAGGPSAQYFGPGTRLLVL.